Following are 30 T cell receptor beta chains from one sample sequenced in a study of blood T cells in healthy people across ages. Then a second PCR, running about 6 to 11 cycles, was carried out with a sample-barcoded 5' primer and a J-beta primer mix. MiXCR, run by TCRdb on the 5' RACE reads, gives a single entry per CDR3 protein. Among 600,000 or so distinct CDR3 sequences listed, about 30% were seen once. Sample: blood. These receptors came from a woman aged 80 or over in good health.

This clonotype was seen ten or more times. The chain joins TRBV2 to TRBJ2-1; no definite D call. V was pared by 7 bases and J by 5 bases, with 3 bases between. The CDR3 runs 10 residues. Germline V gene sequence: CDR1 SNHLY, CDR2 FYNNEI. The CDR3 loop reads CASTHNEQFF. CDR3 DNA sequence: TGTGCCAGCACGCACAATGAGCAGTTCTTC.

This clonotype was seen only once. CDR3: CASSSGDRPTNEQFF. DNA of the CDR3: TGTGCCAGCAGCTCGGGGGACAGGCCCACCAATGAGCAGTTCTTC. This chain joins TRBV5-6 and TRBJ2-1, with 8 bases identical to TRBD1. The germline gives CDR1 SGHDT, CDR2 YYEEEE. The CDR3 sequence is 15 residues long. V lost 3 bases to trimming and J lost 6 bases; unmatched junction nucleotides: 8.

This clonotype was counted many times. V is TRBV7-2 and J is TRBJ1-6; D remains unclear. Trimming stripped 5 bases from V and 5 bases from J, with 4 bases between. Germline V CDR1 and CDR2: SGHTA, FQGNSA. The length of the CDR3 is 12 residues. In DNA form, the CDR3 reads TGTGCCAGCAGCGGCCATAATTCACCCCTCCACTTT. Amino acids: CASSGHNSPLHF.

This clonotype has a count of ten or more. CDR3 loop: CASSSGTLGSYNEQFF. The CDR3 bases are TGTGCCAGCAGTTCCGGGACTCTAGGCTCCTACAATGAGCAGTTCTTC. This chain uses TRBV5-8 with TRBJ2-1; D perhaps matches TRBD2 (6 bases). CDR1 and CDR2 (germline): SGHTS, YDEGEE. The CDR3 has 16 residues. V gave up 5 bases and J gave up 0 bases, with 15 bases separating them.

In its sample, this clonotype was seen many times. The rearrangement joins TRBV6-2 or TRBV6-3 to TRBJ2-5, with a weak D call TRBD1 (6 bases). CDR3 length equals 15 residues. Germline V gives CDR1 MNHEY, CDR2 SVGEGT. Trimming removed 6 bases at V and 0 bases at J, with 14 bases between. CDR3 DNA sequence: TGTGCCAGCAGATTCCAAGACAGGTACCAAGAGACCCAGTACTTC. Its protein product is CASRFQDRYQETQYF.

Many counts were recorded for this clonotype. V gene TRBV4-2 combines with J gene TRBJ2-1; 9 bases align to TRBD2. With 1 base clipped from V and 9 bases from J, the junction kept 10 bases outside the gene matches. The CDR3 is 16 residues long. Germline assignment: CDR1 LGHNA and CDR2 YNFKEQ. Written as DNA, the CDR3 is TGTGCCAGCAGCCAAGCTATGGCGGGGGGGCCAGGTGAGCAGTTCTTC. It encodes CASSQAMAGGPGEQFF.

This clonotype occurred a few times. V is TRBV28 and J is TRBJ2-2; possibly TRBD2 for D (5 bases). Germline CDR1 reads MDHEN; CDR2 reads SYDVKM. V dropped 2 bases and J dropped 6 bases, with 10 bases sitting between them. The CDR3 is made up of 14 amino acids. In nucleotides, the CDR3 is TGTGCCAGCAGTTTAATGGCCGGGGCCGGGGAGCTGTTTTTT. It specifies CASSLMAGAGELFF.

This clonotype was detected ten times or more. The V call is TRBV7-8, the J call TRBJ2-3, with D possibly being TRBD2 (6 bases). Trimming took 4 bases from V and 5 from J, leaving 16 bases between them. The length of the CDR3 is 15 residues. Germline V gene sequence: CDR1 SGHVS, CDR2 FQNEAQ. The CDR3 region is CASSSRDPGRDTQYF. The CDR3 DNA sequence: TGTGCCAGCAGCTCCCGCGACCCCGGGAGAGATACGCAGTATTTT. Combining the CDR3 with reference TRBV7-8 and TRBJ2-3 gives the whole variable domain GAGVSQSPRYKVAKRGQDVALRCDPISGHVSLFWYQQALGQGPEFLTYFQNEAQLDKSGLPSDRFFAERPEGSVSTLKIQRTQQEDSAVYLCASSSRDPGRDTQYFGPGTRLTVL.

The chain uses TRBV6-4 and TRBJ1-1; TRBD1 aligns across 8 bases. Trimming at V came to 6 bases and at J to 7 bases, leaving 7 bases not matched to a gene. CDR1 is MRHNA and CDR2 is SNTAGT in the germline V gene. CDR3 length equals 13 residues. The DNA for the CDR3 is TGTGCCAGCAGCACCGACAGGGGAGGTGAAGCTTTCTTT. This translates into CASSTDRGGEAFF.

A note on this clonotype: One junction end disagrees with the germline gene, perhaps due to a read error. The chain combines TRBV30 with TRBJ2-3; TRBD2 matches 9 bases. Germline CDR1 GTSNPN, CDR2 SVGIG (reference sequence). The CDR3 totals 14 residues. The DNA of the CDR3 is TGTACCTGGACCAGGACTAGCGCTTTAGATACGCAGTATTTT. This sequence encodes CTWTRTSALDTQYF.

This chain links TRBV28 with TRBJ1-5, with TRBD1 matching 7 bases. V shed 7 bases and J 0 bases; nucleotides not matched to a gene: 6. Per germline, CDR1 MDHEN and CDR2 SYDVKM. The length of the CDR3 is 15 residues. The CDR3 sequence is CASILQGISNQPQHF. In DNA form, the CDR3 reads TGTGCCAGCATCTTACAGGGGATTAGCAATCAGCCCCAGCATTTT.

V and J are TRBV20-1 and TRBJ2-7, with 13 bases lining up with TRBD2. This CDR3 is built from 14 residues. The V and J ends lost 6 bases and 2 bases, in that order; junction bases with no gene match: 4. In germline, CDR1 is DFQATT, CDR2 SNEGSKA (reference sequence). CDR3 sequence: CSADGLAGAYEQYF. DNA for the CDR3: TGCAGTGCCGACGGACTAGCGGGAGCCTACGAGCAGTACTTC.

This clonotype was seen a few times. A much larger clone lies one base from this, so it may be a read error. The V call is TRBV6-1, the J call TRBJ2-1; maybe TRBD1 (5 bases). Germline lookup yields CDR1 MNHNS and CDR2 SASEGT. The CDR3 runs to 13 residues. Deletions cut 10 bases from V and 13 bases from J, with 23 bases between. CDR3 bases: TGTGCCACCACATCAGGGTCCGGAGAGACCCAGTTCTTC. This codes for CATTSGSGETQFF.

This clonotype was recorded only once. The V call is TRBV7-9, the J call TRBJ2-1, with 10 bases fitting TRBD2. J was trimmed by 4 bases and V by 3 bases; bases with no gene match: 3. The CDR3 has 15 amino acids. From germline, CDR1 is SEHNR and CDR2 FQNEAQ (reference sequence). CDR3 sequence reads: CASSFFSGGYNEQFF. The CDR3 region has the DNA TGTGCCAGCAGCTTTTTTAGCGGGGGGTACAATGAGCAGTTCTTC.

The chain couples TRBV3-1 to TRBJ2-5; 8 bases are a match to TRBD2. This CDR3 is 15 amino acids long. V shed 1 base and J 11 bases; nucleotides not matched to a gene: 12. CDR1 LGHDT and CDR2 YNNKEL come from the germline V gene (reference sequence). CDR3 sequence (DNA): TGTGCCAGCAGCCAAGGCGGGACTAGTGGAGATGAGCAGTACTTC. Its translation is CASSQGGTSGDEQYF.

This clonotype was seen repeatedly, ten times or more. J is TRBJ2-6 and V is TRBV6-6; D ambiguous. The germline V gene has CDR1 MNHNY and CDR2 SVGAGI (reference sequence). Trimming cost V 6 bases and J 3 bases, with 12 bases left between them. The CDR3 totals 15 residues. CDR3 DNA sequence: TGTGCCAGCAGCCAGGACCCTGGTGGGGCCAACGTCCTGACTTTC. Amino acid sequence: CASSQDPGGANVLTF.

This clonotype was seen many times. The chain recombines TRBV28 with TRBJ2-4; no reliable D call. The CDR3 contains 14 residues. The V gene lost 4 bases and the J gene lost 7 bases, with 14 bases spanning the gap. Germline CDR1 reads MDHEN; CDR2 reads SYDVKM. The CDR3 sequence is CASSSGSWINIQYF. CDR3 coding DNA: TGTGCCAGCAGTTCCGGGTCTTGGATCAACATTCAGTACTTC.

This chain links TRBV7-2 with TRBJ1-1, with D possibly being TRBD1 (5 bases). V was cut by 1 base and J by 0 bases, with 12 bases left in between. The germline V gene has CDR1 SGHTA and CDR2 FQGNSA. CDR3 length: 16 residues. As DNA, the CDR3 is TGTGCCAGCAGCTTAGGACAGCCTAAAATGAACACTGAAGCTTTCTTT. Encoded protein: CASSLGQPKMNTEAFF.

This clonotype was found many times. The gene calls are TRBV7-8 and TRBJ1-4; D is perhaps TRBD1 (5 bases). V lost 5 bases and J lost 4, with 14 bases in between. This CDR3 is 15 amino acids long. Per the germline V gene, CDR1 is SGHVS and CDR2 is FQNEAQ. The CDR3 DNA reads TGTGCCAGCAGCCCCGGGGGTCCGGGTAATGAAAAACTGTTTTTT. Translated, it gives CASSPGGPGNEKLFF.

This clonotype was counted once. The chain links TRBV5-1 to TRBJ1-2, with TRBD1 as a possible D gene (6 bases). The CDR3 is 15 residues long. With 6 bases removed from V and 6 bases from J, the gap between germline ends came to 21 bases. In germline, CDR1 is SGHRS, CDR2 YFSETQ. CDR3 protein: CASTPGRGRIDGYTF. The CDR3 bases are TGCGCCAGCACCCCCGGCAGGGGTAGAATTGATGGCTACACCTTC.

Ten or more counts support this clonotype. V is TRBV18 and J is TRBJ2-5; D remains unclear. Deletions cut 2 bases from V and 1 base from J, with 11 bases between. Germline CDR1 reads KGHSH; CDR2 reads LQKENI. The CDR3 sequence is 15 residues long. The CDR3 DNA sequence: TGTGCCAGCTCACCAACCATGAGGTCCCAAGAGACCCAGTACTTC. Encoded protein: CASSPTMRSQETQYF.

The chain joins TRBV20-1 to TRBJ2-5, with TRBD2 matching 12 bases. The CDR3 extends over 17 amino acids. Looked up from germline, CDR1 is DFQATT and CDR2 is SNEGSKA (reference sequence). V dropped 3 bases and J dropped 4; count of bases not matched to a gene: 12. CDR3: CSASPLAGGPSGETQYF. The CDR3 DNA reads TGCAGTGCTAGTCCCCTAGCGGGAGGGCCGAGTGGAGAGACCCAGTACTTC.

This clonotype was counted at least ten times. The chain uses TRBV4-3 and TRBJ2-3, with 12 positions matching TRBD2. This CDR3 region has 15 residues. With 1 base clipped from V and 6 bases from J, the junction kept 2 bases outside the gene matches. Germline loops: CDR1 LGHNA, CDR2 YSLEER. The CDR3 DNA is TGCGCCAGCAGCCAAGGACTAGCGGGGGCCGATACGCAGTATTTT. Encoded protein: CASSQGLAGADTQYF.

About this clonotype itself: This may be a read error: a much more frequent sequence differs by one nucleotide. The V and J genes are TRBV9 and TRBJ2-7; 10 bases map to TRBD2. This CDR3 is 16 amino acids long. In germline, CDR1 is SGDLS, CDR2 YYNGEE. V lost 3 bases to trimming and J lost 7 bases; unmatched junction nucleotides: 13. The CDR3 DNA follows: TGTGCCAGCAGCGCTTTAGCGGGGGGCCTATACAATGAGCAGTACTTC. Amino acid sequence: CASSALAGGLYNEQYF.

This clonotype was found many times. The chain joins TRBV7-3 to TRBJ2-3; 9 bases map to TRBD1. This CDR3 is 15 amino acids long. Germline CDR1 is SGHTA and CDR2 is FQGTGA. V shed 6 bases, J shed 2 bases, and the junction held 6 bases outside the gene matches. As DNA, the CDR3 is TGTGCCAGCAGTTTCCGGGACAGGGACACAGATACGCAGTATTTT. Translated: CASSFRDRDTDTQYF.

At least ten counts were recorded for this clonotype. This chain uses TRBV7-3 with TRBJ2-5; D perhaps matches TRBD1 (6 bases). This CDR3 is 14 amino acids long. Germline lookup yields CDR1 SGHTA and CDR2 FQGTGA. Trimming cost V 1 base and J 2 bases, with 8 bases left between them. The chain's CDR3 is CASSLSGQQETQYF. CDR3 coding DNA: TGTGCCAGCAGCTTAAGTGGACAGCAAGAGACCCAGTACTTC.

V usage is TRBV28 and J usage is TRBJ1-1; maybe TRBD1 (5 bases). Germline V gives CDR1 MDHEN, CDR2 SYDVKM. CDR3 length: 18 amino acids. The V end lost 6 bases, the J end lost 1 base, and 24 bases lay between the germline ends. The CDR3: CASSRTSVWGKENTEAFF. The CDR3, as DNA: TGTGCCAGCAGCCGTACCTCCGTGTGGGGGAAGGAGAACACTGAAGCTTTCTTT.

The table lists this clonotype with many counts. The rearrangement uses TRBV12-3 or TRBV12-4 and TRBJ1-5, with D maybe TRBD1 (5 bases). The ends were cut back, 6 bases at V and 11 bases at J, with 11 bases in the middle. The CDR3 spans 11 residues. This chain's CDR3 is CASRGPRTQHF. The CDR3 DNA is TGTGCCAGCAGGGGACCTCGAACCCAGCATTTT.

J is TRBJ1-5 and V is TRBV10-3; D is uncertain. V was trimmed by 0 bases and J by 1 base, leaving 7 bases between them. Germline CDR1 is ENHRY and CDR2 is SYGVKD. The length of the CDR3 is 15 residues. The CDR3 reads CAISESVESNQPQHF. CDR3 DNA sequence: TGTGCCATCAGTGAGTCGGTGGAGAGCAATCAGCCCCAGCATTTT.

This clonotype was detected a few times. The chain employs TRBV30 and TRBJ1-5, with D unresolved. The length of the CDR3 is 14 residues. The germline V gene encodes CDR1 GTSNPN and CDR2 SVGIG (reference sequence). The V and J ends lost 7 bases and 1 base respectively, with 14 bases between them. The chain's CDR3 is CASDVGGSNQPQHF. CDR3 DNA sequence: TGTGCCTCGGACGTTGGCGGCAGCAATCAGCCCCAGCATTTT. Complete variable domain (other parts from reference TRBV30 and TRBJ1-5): SQTIHQWPATLVQPVGSPLSLECTVEGTSNPNLYWYRQAAGRGLQLLFYSVGIGQISSEVPQNLSASRPQDRQFILSSKKLLLSDSGFYLCASDVGGSNQPQHFGDGTRLSIL.